These 27 T cell receptor beta chains were all obtained from the same sample, sequenced in a study of identical twins. TCRdb fed the 5' RACE reads into MiXCR, producing one record per CDR3 protein. The sample holds about 470,000 distinct CDR3 sequences, 20% to 30% seen once. These data were also filed under a second study, of T cells expressing NK-cell markers.

The sample was CD4+ T cells sorted from blood. These receptors were obtained from a woman under 30 in good health.

The CDR3 loop reads CASSYSKRDSPGIQYF. CDR3 coding DNA: TGTGCCAGCAGTTACTCGAAGAGGGACAGCCCAGGCATTCAGTACTTC. The chain links TRBV6-5 to TRBJ2-4, with 7 bases aligning to TRBD1. V trimming: 0 bases; J trimming: 9 bases; junction bases outside the gene matches: 11. The CDR3 extends over 16 amino acids. CDR1 is MNHEY, CDR2 SVGAGI, per germline.

This chain uses TRBV20-1 with TRBJ2-3; 8 bases agree with TRBD1. The CDR3 is 17 amino acids. J was trimmed by 6 bases and V by 6 bases; bases with no gene match: 20. CDR1 is DFQATT, CDR2 SNEGSKA, per germline (reference sequence). The CDR3 here is CSAVLVPGGGQRDTQYF. The CDR3 DNA is TGCAGTGCCGTTCTGGTGCCAGGGGGCGGGCAGAGGGATACGCAGTATTTT.

This clonotype was detected many times. The V call is TRBV5-1, the J call TRBJ2-7; D tentatively reads TRBD1 or TRBD2 (5 bases each). This CDR3 contains 13 residues. The germline gives CDR1 SGHRS, CDR2 YFSETQ. Trimming left V 2 bases short and J 0 bases short, with 6 bases between. CDR3 nucleotides: TGCGCCAGCAGCTTCGGGGCCTCCTACGAGCAGTACTTC. Translated, it gives CASSFGASYEQYF.

This clonotype has just a few counts. CDR3 loop: CSARGLAGANEQFF. In DNA form, the CDR3 reads TGCAGTGCTAGAGGGCTAGCGGGAGCCAATGAGCAGTTCTTC. The rearrangement uses TRBV20-1 and TRBJ2-1; 10 nucleotides agree with TRBD2. V gave up 1 base and J gave up 6 bases; unmatched junction bases: 3. The CDR3 length is 14 residues. Germline values: CDR1 DFQATT, CDR2 SNEGSKA (reference sequence).

This clonotype was seen a few times. The CDR3 DNA is TGCAGCGTTGCAGGACACCCCAGGGGAGACGAGCAGTACTTC. Translated, it gives CSVAGHPRGDEQYF. V is TRBV29-1 and J is TRBJ2-7; perhaps TRBD1 as D (6 bases). Germline values: CDR1 SQVTM, CDR2 ANQGSEA. V was cut by 4 bases and J by 5 bases, with 18 bases left in between. The length of the CDR3 is 14 residues.

This clonotype appeared once. V gene TRBV20-1 combines with J gene TRBJ2-5; D gene uncertain. The CDR3 sequence is 11 residues long. The germline V gene has CDR1 DFQATT and CDR2 SNEGSKA (reference sequence). V lost 5 bases, J lost 7 bases, and 11 bases lay in between. The CDR3 DNA sequence: TGCAGTGCTGATAGAGACGGGACCCAGTACTTC. As protein: CSADRDGTQYF.

The genes are TRBV6-5 and TRBJ1-1; unclear D gene. V was cut by 8 bases and J by 1 base, with 11 bases left in between. CDR3 size: 13 residues. Looked up from germline, CDR1 is MNHEY and CDR2 is SVGAGI. The CDR3 coding sequence is TGTGCCAGCCGTTGGGCTCCGAACACTGAAGCTTTCTTT. Its protein product is CASRWAPNTEAFF.

A note on this clonotype: Sequence at one end of the junction differs from germline and may be a read error. The J gene is TRBJ2-1, the V gene TRBV12-3 or TRBV12-4; D perhaps matches TRBD2 (6 bases). The CDR3 length is 12 residues. The CDR3 here is CASSSWTGVKVF. The CDR3 DNA sequence: TGTGCCAGCAGTTCCTGGACGGGGGTTAAGGTCTTC.

This clonotype was observed a handful of times. The gene calls are TRBV5-6 and TRBJ2-3; D is ambiguous. Trimming removed 0 bases from V and 3 bases from J, with 5 bases in between. The CDR3 sequence is 13 residues long. Germline CDR1 is SGHDT and CDR2 is YYEEEE. CDR3 sequence: CASSLVQTDTQYF. The CDR3 nucleotides read TGTGCCAGCAGCTTGGTTCAGACAGATACGCAGTATTTT.

In DNA, the CDR3 is TGTGCCAGCAGCGTATCACGGAACACCGGGGAGCTGTTTTTT. It codes for CASSVSRNTGELFF. The chain combines TRBV9 with TRBJ2-2; no firm D call. Germline CDR1 reads SGDLS; CDR2 reads YYNGEE. This CDR3 has 14 residues. Deletions cut 1 base from V and 1 base from J, with 5 bases between.

This clonotype was detected many times. The rearrangement uses TRBV12-3 or TRBV12-4 and TRBJ1-1; possible D gene TRBD1, 5 bases. Trimming took 6 bases from V and 4 from J, leaving 12 bases between them. CDR3 length equals 13 residues. The CDR3 bases are TGTGCCAGCAGCAGTGGAGGGGCCACTGAAGCTTTCTTT. This sequence encodes CASSSGGATEAFF.

There are many counts of this clonotype. The chain is built from TRBV29-1 and TRBJ2-7; perhaps TRBD2 as D (5 bases). V was cut by 7 bases and J by 0 bases, with 16 bases left in between. The CDR3 contains 14 residues. Per germline, CDR1 SQVTM and CDR2 ANQGSEA. In nucleotides, the CDR3 is TGCAGCGCGCAGGTGGCGGGTCACTCCTACGAGCAGTACTTC. It translates to CSAQVAGHSYEQYF.

As concerns this clonotype: Relative to the germline gene, one junction end is altered; a read error may explain this. This chain joins TRBV7-7 and TRBJ2-5; D may be TRBD1 (5 bases). From germline, CDR1 is SSHAT and CDR2 FNYEAQ (reference sequence). There are 15 residues in the CDR3. The CDR3 spells CASSPELRKGQTQYF. As DNA, the CDR3 is TGTGCTAGCAGCCCGGAACTCCGTAAGGGGCAGACCCAGTACTTC.

This clonotype was counted only a few times. A junction end diverges from the germline sequence, so it may reflect a read error. This chain uses TRBV5-1 with TRBJ2-7; 9 positions agree with TRBD1. In germline, CDR1 is SGHRS, CDR2 YFSETQ. The CDR3 consists of 13 residues. CDR3 in DNA: TGCGCCAGCAGCCTACGGACAGGGGAGTTGGGGGACTTC. Amino acids: CASSLRTGELGDF.

This clonotype has only a few counts. This chain links TRBV6-2 or TRBV6-3 with TRBJ2-1; D gene unclear. The V and J ends lost 7 bases and 7 bases respectively, with 8 bases between them. The CDR3 sequence is 11 residues long. The germline CDR1 and CDR2 sequences are MNHEY and SVGEGT. The DNA of the CDR3 is TGTGCCAGCACCAAAAGGAATGAGCAGTTCTTC. This sequence encodes CASTKRNEQFF.

This chain connects TRBV3-1 to TRBJ2-7; possibly TRBD1 for D (5 bases). The germline CDR1 and CDR2 sequences are LGHDT and YNNKEL (reference sequence). The CDR3 has 14 amino acids. V lost 1 base, J lost 2 bases, and 9 bases lay in between. The DNA for the CDR3 is TGTGCCAGCAGCCAAGTTGACAGAGCCTACGAGCAGTACTTC. Amino acids: CASSQVDRAYEQYF.

This clonotype was picked up a small number of times. The chain couples TRBV5-4 to TRBJ1-1; a weak D match, TRBD1 (6 bases). Per the germline V gene, CDR1 is SGHNT and CDR2 is YYREEE (reference sequence). Trimming pared 4 bases from V and 5 bases from J, leaving 18 bases between. The CDR3 runs to 15 residues. The CDR3 reads CASSGGGGGRTEAFF. As DNA, the CDR3 is TGTGCCAGCAGCGGAGGGGGTGGGGGGAGGACTGAAGCTTTCTTT.

A few counts support this clonotype. J is TRBJ2-1 and V is TRBV7-2; 10 bases fit TRBD2. Germline V gene data show CDR1 as SGHTA and CDR2 as FQGNSA. The CDR3 runs to 15 residues. The V segment lost 1 base and the J segment 4 bases; nucleotides outside the gene matches: 1. CDR3 DNA: TGTGCCAGCAGCTTAGATAGCGGGAGGTACAATGAGCAGTTCTTC. Translated: CASSLDSGRYNEQFF.

This chain connects TRBV29-1 to TRBJ2-1; the match to TRBD2 covers 7 bases. The CDR3 loop spans 14 amino acids. Trimming cost V 5 bases and J 5 bases; bases outside gene matches: 9. Germline CDR1 reads SQVTM; CDR2 reads ANQGSEA. For the CDR3, the DNA is TGCAGCGTTTACGGGACTACCACCAACAATGAGCAGTTCTTC. Encoded protein: CSVYGTTTNNEQFF.

This sequence joins TRBV10-3 and TRBJ2-3; D is perhaps TRBD1 or TRBD2 (5 bases each). Trimming removed 6 bases from V and 3 bases from J, with 16 bases in between. The CDR3 has 15 residues. The germline CDR1 and CDR2 sequences are ENHRY and SYGVKD. CDR3 in amino acids: CAIRPGPQRTDTQYF. Written as DNA, the CDR3 is TGTGCCATCAGACCGGGACCCCAGAGGACAGATACGCAGTATTTT.

The chain recombines TRBV5-1 with TRBJ2-1; D assignment may be TRBD1 or TRBD2 (6 bases each). The germline gives CDR1 SGHRS, CDR2 YFSETQ. Trimming cost V 0 bases and J 9 bases, with 19 bases left between them. This CDR3 region has 16 residues. The CDR3 spells CASSLGLGGPLGEQFF. As DNA, the CDR3 is TGCGCCAGCAGCTTGGGCCTGGGGGGCCCCTTGGGTGAGCAGTTCTTC.

This clonotype was counted a few times. The gene calls are TRBV5-1 and TRBJ2-7; tentatively, D is TRBD1 (6 bases). V was trimmed by 0 bases and J by 3 bases, leaving 10 bases between them. The CDR3 has 14 amino acids. The germline gives CDR1 SGHRS, CDR2 YFSETQ. CDR3 in amino acids: CASSLGTDVYEQYF. In DNA form, the CDR3 reads TGCGCCAGCAGCTTGGGGACAGATGTCTACGAGCAGTACTTC.

The chain carries TRBV12-3 or TRBV12-4 and TRBJ2-2, with 8 bases matching TRBD2. With 3 bases clipped from V and 5 bases from J, the junction kept 5 bases outside the gene matches. The CDR3 is made up of 15 amino acids. In nucleotides, the CDR3 is TGTGCCAGCAGTTTGAGACGGGAGGGTACCGGGGAGCTGTTTTTT. Translating gives CASSLRREGTGELFF.

CDR3 in amino acids: CSVGVAGFRYEQYF. CDR3 nucleotide sequence: TGCAGCGTTGGGGTAGCGGGATTTCGTTACGAGCAGTACTTC. The V call is TRBV29-1, the J call TRBJ2-7; 8 bases align to TRBD2. Germline CDR1 SQVTM, CDR2 ANQGSEA. J gave up 4 bases and V 4 bases, and 9 bases lay outside the gene matches. The CDR3 spans 14 residues.

The chain couples TRBV6-5 to TRBJ2-1, with 7 bases that match TRBD2. This CDR3 has 11 amino acids. The V segment lost 5 bases and the J segment 14 bases; nucleotides outside the gene matches: 6. Germline values: CDR1 MNHEY, CDR2 SVGAGI. This CDR3 reads CASSQGGEEFF. As DNA, the CDR3 is TGTGCCAGCAGTCAGGGAGGGGAGGAGTTCTTC.

The CDR3 protein is CASSQDWVRQPQHF. The CDR3 DNA reads TGCGCCAGCAGCCAAGACTGGGTGAGGCAGCCCCAGCATTTT. The chain links TRBV4-3 to TRBJ1-5; D ambiguous. The CDR3 has 14 amino acids. Germline V CDR1 and CDR2: LGHNA, YSLEER. With 0 bases removed from V and 7 bases from J, the gap between germline ends came to 10 bases.

In its sample, this clonotype was seen a few times. This chain joins TRBV5-1 and TRBJ2-3; 7 bases map to TRBD2. The CDR3 consists of 14 residues. Germline values: CDR1 SGHRS, CDR2 YFSETQ. V shed 7 bases, J shed 5 bases, and the junction held 10 bases outside the gene matches. The DNA of the CDR3 is TGCGCCAGCCGCCCCGGGGGGTGGGAAGATACGCAGTATTTT. This codes for CASRPGGWEDTQYF.